Following are 22 T cell receptor beta chains from one sample sequenced in a study of blood T cell repertoires in COVID-19 (dated by TCRdb to 2018 to 2021). Libraries were made using the immunoSEQ multiplex PCR assay. TCRdb obtained this table from immuneACCESS and retained in-frame rearrangements with V and J assigned. These tables miss some clones; where compared with another copy, unresolved V genes account for less than half of the shortfall, and the remainder is unexplained. This sample comprises a few hundred thousand clones, around 87% of them detected only once. Around 2% of the sample is held by the ten biggest clonotypes. Sequenced input: PBMCs or T cells enriched from blood (not recorded which). The receptors derive from a man aged 35-49 years in a cohort exposed to, infected with or recovered from COVID-19 (not recorded which).

This clone was recorded once. The V and J genes are TRBV30 and TRBJ2-7; 8 bases agree with TRBD2. J gave up 3 bases and V 5 bases, and 12 bases lay outside the gene matches. This CDR3 has 15 residues. CDR1 and CDR2 (germline): GTSNPN, SVGIG (reference sequence). CDR3 loop: CAWGSPGLGIYEQYF. The CDR3 region has the DNA TGTGCCTGGGGCTCCCCGGGACTAGGGATCTACGAGCAGTACTTC. Variable domain in full (rest from reference TRBV30 and TRBJ2-7): SQTIHQWPATLVQPVGSPLSLECTVEGTSNPNLYWYRQAAGRGLQLLFYSVGIGQISSEVPQNLSASRPQDRQFILSSKKLLLSDSGFYLCAWGSPGLGIYEQYFGPGTRLTVT.

In DNA form, the CDR3 reads TGTGCCAGCAGCCCCCGCGACGGAGGTTCCGACGAAGCTTTCTTT. This translates into CASSPRDGGSDEAFF. The chain joins TRBV4-2 to TRBJ1-1; D uncertain. Germline assignment: CDR1 LGHNA and CDR2 YNFKEQ. V shed 4 bases and J shed 8 bases, with 20 bases lying between them. The CDR3 runs 15 residues.

This chain links TRBV3-1 (or the pseudogene TRBV3-2) with TRBJ1-6; 10 bases are shared with TRBD1. The CDR3 contains 19 residues. In germline, CDR1 is LGHDT, CDR2 YNNKEL (reference sequence). The V and J ends lost 4 bases and 1 base, in that order; junction bases with no gene match: 10. CDR3 nucleotides: TGTGCCAGCAGCCCCCGGGACAGGGGATTTCGGTCCTATAATTCACCCCTCCACTTT. Protein: CASSPRDRGFRSYNSPLHF.

This clone was counted between two and nine times. V and J are TRBV30 and TRBJ2-1; TRBD2 matches 13 bases. V lost 4 bases and J lost 9; bases outside the gene matches: 21. Germline CDR1 reads GTSNPN; CDR2 reads SVGIG (reference sequence). The CDR3 is 19 amino acids. CDR3 DNA: TGTGCCTGGATGGGGTGGGGACTTGGGACTAGCGGGACCGCAGGTGAGCAGTTCTTC. This translates into CAWMGWGLGTSGTAGEQFF.

V gene TRBV27 combines with J gene TRBJ2-5; 11 bases agree with TRBD2. From germline, CDR1 is MNHEY and CDR2 SMNVEV (reference sequence). V gave up 6 bases and J gave up 0 bases; unmatched junction bases: 9. The CDR3 is 17 residues long. The CDR3 sequence is CASRTSGAPFYQETQYF. CDR3 DNA sequence: TGTGCCAGCAGGACTAGCGGGGCCCCATTTTACCAAGAGACCCAGTACTTC.

The J gene is TRBJ1-5, the V gene TRBV19, with a possible D match to TRBD1 (6 bases). V was shortened by 3 bases and J by 1 base, with 13 bases between the two germline ends. Germline V gene sequence: CDR1 LNHDA, CDR2 SQIVND (reference sequence). The CDR3 runs 16 residues. The CDR3 coding sequence is TGTGCCAGTAGTATGGTTCACAGGGAAAGCAATCAGCCCCAGCATTTT. Protein: CASSMVHRESNQPQHF.

V is TRBV11-2 and J is TRBJ2-7; TRBD2 matches at 7 bases. This CDR3 region has 15 residues. Germline values: CDR1 SGHAT, CDR2 FQNNGV. The trim removed 5 bases at V and 0 bases at J, leaving 7 bases unmatched. CDR3 coding DNA: TGTGCCAGCAGCGCCTTTCCGGGGGGCTCCTACGAGCAGTACTTC. Protein: CASSAFPGGSYEQYF.

The chain links TRBV11-3 to TRBJ1-2; tentative D call: TRBD1 (6 bases). V was pared by 7 bases and J by 8 bases, with 20 bases between. The germline gives CDR1 SGHNT, CDR2 YENEEA. CDR3 length equals 14 residues. The CDR3 DNA reads as TGTGCCAGCACCGAAACAGGGATTTGGGTCGGCTACACCTTC. It specifies CASTETGIWVGYTF. The complete variable domain, with remaining parts taken from reference TRBV11-3 and TRBJ1-2, reads EAGVVQSPRYKIIEKKQPVAFWCNPISGHNTLYWYLQNLGQGPELLIRYENEEAVDDSQLPKDRFSAERLKGVDSTLKIQPAELGDSAVYLCASTETGIWVGYTFGSGTRLTVV.

This clone was detected once. The DNA of the CDR3 is TGTGCCAGCAGCCCCCGGGTATATCAGCCCCAGCATTTT. Translated: CASSPRVYQPQHF. This chain connects TRBV7-2 to TRBJ1-5; D gene uncertain. CDR1 is SGHTA and CDR2 is FQGNSA in the germline V gene. CDR3 length: 13 amino acids. V gave up 5 bases and J gave up 5 bases, with 10 bases separating them.

The DNA for the CDR3 is TGTGCCAGCTCACCTACCCGGCGAACAGGGCCCGGGACGCCCCAGCATTTT. Protein: CASSPTRRTGPGTPQHF. The chain employs TRBV18 and TRBJ1-5, with D possibly being TRBD1 (6 bases). Trimming removed 3 bases at V and 9 bases at J, with 24 bases between. Per germline, CDR1 KGHSH and CDR2 LQKENI. The CDR3 totals 17 residues.

CDR3 DNA sequence: TGTGCCAGCAGGATAGGGACAGGGGGGGTAAGGGCCAACGTCCTGACTTTC. This gives the protein CASRIGTGGVRANVLTF. The genes are TRBV2 and TRBJ2-6; TRBD1 agrees at 11 bases. J lost 5 bases, V lost 6 bases, and 9 bases had no gene match. The germline CDR1 and CDR2 sequences are SNHLY and FYNNEI. The CDR3 is 17 residues long.

The chain joins TRBV9 to TRBJ1-2; weak D call: TRBD1 (6 bases). The CDR3 is 15 residues long. From germline, CDR1 is SGDLS and CDR2 YYNGEE. The V end lost 3 bases, the J end lost 7 bases, and 19 bases lay between the germline ends. The CDR3 bases are TGTGCCAGCAGCGCTACGGGAGGGGGGGCCTTTGGCTACACCTTC. It is translated as CASSATGGGAFGYTF. The complete variable domain, with remaining parts taken from reference TRBV9 and TRBJ1-2, reads DSGVTQTPKHLITATGQRVTLRCSPRSGDLSVYWYQQSLDQGLQFLIQYYNGEERAKGNILERFSAQQFPDLHSELNLSSLELGDSALYFCASSATGGGAFGYTFGSGTRLTVV.

The chain links TRBV25-1 to TRBJ1-1; D not resolved. Germline loops: CDR1 MGHDK, CDR2 SYGVNS. This CDR3 is built from 13 residues. The V end lost 4 bases, the J end lost 1 base, and 7 bases lay between the germline ends. As DNA, the CDR3 is TGTGCCAGCAGTGGTAGACAGAACACTGAAGCTTTCTTT. Translated, it gives CASSGRQNTEAFF.

The chain recombines TRBV11-2 with TRBJ2-3; 9 bases map to TRBD2. Germline V gives CDR1 SGHAT, CDR2 FQNNGV. After removal of 3 bases from V and 4 bases from J, the junction contained 5 bases not matched to a gene. The CDR3 sequence is 15 residues long. The CDR3: CASSFSGRYADTQYF. The CDR3 DNA follows: TGTGCCAGCAGCTTTAGCGGGAGATACGCAGATACGCAGTATTTT. Full variable domain (remainder filled in from reference TRBV11-2 and TRBJ2-3): EAGVAQSPRYKIIEKRQSVAFWCNPISGHATLYWYQQILGQGPKLLIQFQNNGVVDDSQLPKDRFSAERLKGVDSTLKIQPAKLEDSAVYLCASSFSGRYADTQYFGPGTRLTVL.

The chain uses TRBV7-9 and TRBJ2-3; 10 nucleotides match TRBD2. Germline CDR1 is SEHNR and CDR2 is FQNEAQ (reference sequence). CDR3 length: 17 amino acids. Losses at the gene ends were 1 base for V and 4 bases for J; bases not matched to a gene: 8. CDR3 nucleotide sequence: TGTGCCAGCAGCTTAGGGGTAGCGGGAGGTTGGGCAGATACGCAGTATTTT. Translating it yields CASSLGVAGGWADTQYF.

This clone was observed once. The J gene is TRBJ1-6, the V gene TRBV3-1 (or the pseudogene TRBV3-2); D call uncertain. Per the germline V gene, CDR1 is LGHDT and CDR2 is YNNKEL (reference sequence). The CDR3 loop spans 17 amino acids. Trimming took 0 bases from V and 1 from J, leaving 10 bases between them. The CDR3 coding sequence is TGTGCCAGCAGCCAAGATCTACGGGGTTCCTATAATTCACCCCTCCACTTT. Residues: CASSQDLRGSYNSPLHF.

The rearrangement joins TRBV3-1 (or the pseudogene TRBV3-2) to TRBJ2-2; D not resolved. CDR3 size: 15 residues. Per germline, CDR1 LGHDT and CDR2 YNNKEL (reference sequence). Between the trimmed V and J ends, which lost 0 bases and 4 bases, there was a span of 9 bases. The CDR3 spells CASSQDVYGTGELFF. CDR3 in DNA: TGTGCCAGCAGCCAAGACGTTTACGGCACCGGGGAGCTGTTTTTT.

This chain connects TRBV19 to TRBJ1-2; D perhaps matches TRBD1 (6 bases). Germline assignment: CDR1 LNHDA and CDR2 SQIVND (reference sequence). V was shortened by 4 bases and J by 2 bases, with 8 bases between the two germline ends. The CDR3 extends over 13 amino acids. The CDR3 loop reads CASSSGQNYGYTF. DNA for the CDR3: TGTGCCAGTAGTAGCGGACAGAACTATGGCTACACCTTC.

This chain connects TRBV21-1 to TRBJ2-2; TRBD2 reflects the table's D call only, with no check against the DNA. TRBV21-1 is annotated as a pseudogene. This CDR3 region has 13 residues. The CDR3 DNA is TGTGCCAGCAGTCAAGGGAGGTCCGGGGAGCTGTTTTTT. Its protein is CASSQGRSGELFF.

This rearrangement joins TRBV5-8 to TRBJ1-1, with D unresolved. V dropped 4 bases and J dropped 4 bases, with 14 bases sitting between them. The germline V gene has CDR1 SGHTS and CDR2 YDEGEE. This CDR3 region has 14 residues. The CDR3 DNA follows: TGTGCCAGCAGCCCGCACGGGTTGAGCACTGAAGCTTTCTTT. This gives the protein CASSPHGLSTEAFF.

The chain carries TRBV27 and TRBJ1-5; 7 bases are shared with TRBD1. Unmatched junction bases numbered 12, after V lost 4 bases and J lost 0 bases. The germline CDR1 and CDR2 sequences are MNHEY and SMNVEV (reference sequence). This CDR3 spans 18 amino acids. CDR3 DNA: TGTGCCAGCAGTTCACGGAGACAGGGCGAACCTAGCAATCAGCCCCAGCATTTT. Translation: CASSSRRQGEPSNQPQHF.

The chain uses TRBV2 and TRBJ1-6; 9 bases fit TRBD1. The length of the CDR3 is 15 residues. The V and J ends lost 4 bases and 10 bases, in that order; junction bases with no gene match: 8. Germline V CDR1 and CDR2: SNHLY, FYNNEI. The CDR3, as DNA: TGTGCCAGCAGTGGCCCGGGACAGGGTCGATCACCCCTCCACTTT. It specifies CASSGPGQGRSPLHF. Combining the CDR3 with reference TRBV2 and TRBJ1-6 gives the whole variable domain EPEVTQTPSHQVTQMGQEVILRCVPISNHLYFYWYRQILGQKVEFLVSFYNNEISEKSEIFDDQFSVERPDGSNFTLKIRSTKLEDSAMYFCASSGPGQGRSPLHFGNGTRLTVT.